This TCR beta chain was obtained from a study of blood T cell repertoires in COVID-19. Turning to the study itself: Acute-phase and convalescent COVID-19 samples originated in the United States, Italy and Spain.

Original methodology: By means of reference gene primer amplification, nucleated cell counts were estimated. Sequencing was performed with immunoSEQ multiplex PCR; in TCRdb, only in-frame clones are kept and a portion is missing. Clone size and the V and J calls come from that table; the DNA yielded D and trimming. The data hold around 300,000 clones, with 88% observed a single time. The table lists this clone with a count of one. Participants' reported clinical history set cohort assignment. Two negative PCRs, clearance, or symptom resolution characterized the recovered Cohort 3 donors. CDR1 is LGHNA and CDR2 is YSLEER in the germline V gene. The ends were cut back, 1 base at V and 0 bases at J, with 6 bases in the middle. The CDR3 extends over 14 amino acids.

The clonotype originates from a woman aged 45-65 years who had recovered from COVID-19. Sequencing was carried out using PBMCs or T cells enriched from blood (not recorded which). The chain is built from TRBV4-3 and TRBJ1-2; no definite D call. The CDR3 spells CASSQAGTNYGYTF. The CDR3 region has the DNA TGCGCCAGCAGCCAAGCGGGGACTAACTATGGCTACACCTTC.